Presented here are 26 T cell receptor beta chains from one specimen sequenced in a study of blood T cell repertoires in COVID-19. Clones were sequenced by immunoSEQ multiplex PCR, and TCRdb holds only the in-frame ones, with some missing. The sample has about 140,000 clones, 86% seen once. Sequencing was performed on peripheral blood. The receptors originated from a woman aged 55-70 years with acute or convalescent COVID-19.

The chain joins TRBV7-2 to TRBJ2-3, with D perhaps matching TRBD2 (6 bases). V lost 8 bases and J 1 base, leaving 16 bases between the germline ends. Germline-derived CDR1 and CDR2 are SGHTA and FQGNSA. The CDR3 totals 15 residues. As DNA, the CDR3 is TGTGCCAGCTATTCGGGGGTCGGTGGCACAGATACGCAGTATTTT. This codes for CASYSGVGGTDTQYF. Together with reference TRBV7-2 and TRBJ2-3, the CDR3 gives the full variable domain: GAGVSQSPSNKVTEKGKDVELRCDPISGHTALYWYRQSLGQGLEFLIYFQGNSAPDKSGLPSDRFSAERTGGSVSTLTIQRTQQEDSAVYLCASYSGVGGTDTQYFGPGTRLTVL.

The V gene is TRBV6-5, the J gene TRBJ1-6; D is uncertain. CDR1 MNHEY and CDR2 SVGAGI come from the germline V gene. This CDR3 has 15 amino acids. Trimming removed 0 bases at V and 7 bases at J, with 10 bases between. The CDR3 bases are TGTGCCAGCAGTTACTCGTCCCAGTCCAATTCACCCCTCCACTTT. Protein: CASSYSSQSNSPLHF.

The rearrangement uses TRBV5-1 and TRBJ2-3; 11 bases map to TRBD2. The CDR3 spans 17 residues. Losses at the gene ends were 0 bases for V and 0 bases for J; bases not matched to a gene: 3. CDR1 SGHRS and CDR2 YFSETQ come from the germline V gene. In DNA form, the CDR3 reads TGCGCCAGCAGCTTGGCTACTAGCGGGGGAAGCACAGATACGCAGTATTTT. Protein sequence: CASSLATSGGSTDTQYF.

The chain is built from TRBV27 and TRBJ1-5, with D possibly matching TRBD1 (6 bases). The germline V and J ends were trimmed by 4 bases and 7 bases, with 14 bases remaining between them. CDR3 size: 14 residues. Germline loops: CDR1 MNHEY, CDR2 SMNVEV (reference sequence). CDR3 region: CASSSNTGNQPQHF. The DNA of the CDR3 is TGTGCCAGCAGTTCCAATACAGGGAACCAGCCCCAGCATTTT.

V gene TRBV9 combines with J gene TRBJ2-7; possibly TRBD1 for D (6 bases). Per the germline V gene, CDR1 is SGDLS and CDR2 is YYNGEE. The CDR3 is made up of 15 amino acids. The V end was cut by 0 bases, the J end by 3 bases, with 13 bases between. CDR3 bases: TGTGCCAGCAGCGTAGGGGGGCTGACTAACTACGAGCAGTACTTC. Protein sequence: CASSVGGLTNYEQYF.

This clone came up once. The rearrangement joins TRBV7-9 to TRBJ2-7, with TRBD2 matching 7 bases. Germline V CDR1 and CDR2: SEHNR, FQNEAQ (reference sequence). V shed 5 bases, J shed 4 bases, and the junction held 11 bases outside the gene matches. The CDR3 contains 15 residues. CDR3 nucleotide sequence: TGTGCCAGCAGCCTGATGGGCGGGGGACCTTACGAGCAGTACTTC. This sequence encodes CASSLMGGGPYEQYF.

The chain uses TRBV4-1 and TRBJ2-3; D is perhaps TRBD2 (6 bases). Germline V gene lookup returns CDR1 MGHRA and CDR2 YSYEKL. V lost 0 bases and J lost 0, with 10 bases in between. The CDR3 is made up of 16 amino acids. The chain's CDR3 is CASSQEPGLSTDTQYF. The CDR3, as DNA: TGCGCCAGCAGCCAAGAACCAGGACTAAGCACAGATACGCAGTATTTT.

J is TRBJ1-2 and V is TRBV30, with 7 nucleotides matching TRBD1. CDR1 is GTSNPN, CDR2 SVGIG, per germline (reference sequence). The length of the CDR3 is 14 residues. With V trimmed by 3 bases and J by 4 bases, 8 bases remained unmatched. Here the CDR3 reads CAWSRQGGGYGYTF. CDR3 sequence (DNA): TGTGCCTGGAGCCGACAGGGAGGAGGCTATGGCTACACCTTC. The whole variable domain, filled in from reference TRBV30 and TRBJ1-2, reads SQTIHQWPATLVQPVGSPLSLECTVEGTSNPNLYWYRQAAGRGLQLLFYSVGIGQISSEVPQNLSASRPQDRQFILSSKKLLLSDSGFYLCAWSRQGGGYGYTFGSGTRLTVV.

The rearrangement uses TRBV7-9 and TRBJ2-1; weak D call: TRBD2 (5 bases). The CDR3 is 16 residues long. V was shortened by 11 bases and J by 8 bases, with 28 bases between the two germline ends. Per germline, CDR1 SEHNR and CDR2 FQNEAQ (reference sequence). This CDR3 is CAAPSESQRILHEQFF. CDR3 DNA: TGTGCCGCCCCTTCAGAGTCCCAGCGGATATTACATGAGCAGTTCTTC.

V gene TRBV11-3 combines with J gene TRBJ2-5, with D perhaps TRBD1 (5 bases). V was trimmed by 0 bases and J by 9 bases, leaving 14 bases between them. Germline-derived CDR1 and CDR2 are SGHNT and YENEEA. The CDR3 is 14 residues long. In DNA, the CDR3 is TGTGCCAGCAGCTTAGAAGGCAGGGTAGTCCCCCAGTACTTC. As protein: CASSLEGRVVPQYF.

The chain is built from TRBV5-4 and TRBJ2-5, with 13 bases aligning to TRBD2. The trim removed 4 bases at V and 4 bases at J, leaving 4 bases unmatched. This CDR3 is built from 15 residues. Germline V gene lookup returns CDR1 SGHNT and CDR2 YYREEE (reference sequence). The DNA for the CDR3 is TGTGCCAGCAGCCAGGGACTAGCGGGGACAGAGACCCAGTACTTC. Residues: CASSQGLAGTETQYF.

This chain joins TRBV12-3 or TRBV12-4 and TRBJ1-1, with TRBD1 matching over 8 bases. The CDR3 length is 12 residues. J lost 11 bases, V lost 1 base, and 3 bases had no gene match. CDR3: CASSLGTGRAFF. In DNA, the CDR3 is TGTGCCAGCAGTTTAGGGACAGGGCGTGCTTTCTTT.

CDR3 in amino acids: CATSRGTSITDTQYF. The DNA for the CDR3 is TGTGCCACCAGCAGAGGGACTAGCATAACAGATACGCAGTATTTT. V is TRBV15 and J is TRBJ2-3; 8 nucleotides align to TRBD2. Per germline, CDR1 LNHNV and CDR2 YYDKDF (reference sequence). The CDR3 covers 15 residues. V was clipped by 1 base and J by 3 bases; unmatched bases: 3.

The chain recombines TRBV6-5 with TRBJ1-2; unclear D gene. V lost 4 bases and J 4 bases, leaving 10 bases between the germline ends. Germline assignment: CDR1 MNHEY and CDR2 SVGAGI. This CDR3 contains 13 residues. As DNA, the CDR3 is TGTGCCAGCAGTTTGGAGGCTTCCTATGGCTACACCTTC. It specifies CASSLEASYGYTF.

The rearrangement joins TRBV11-2 to TRBJ2-6; 8 nucleotides align to TRBD1. CDR1 is SGHAT and CDR2 is FQNNGV in the germline V gene. J lost 3 bases, V lost 5 bases, and 3 bases had no gene match. The CDR3 spans 15 residues. The CDR3 is CASSLGTGGANVLTF. DNA for the CDR3: TGTGCCAGCAGCCTGGGGACAGGTGGGGCCAACGTCCTGACTTTC.

V gene TRBV25-1 combines with J gene TRBJ1-6; 12 bases match TRBD1. V trimming: 3 bases; J trimming: 8 bases; junction bases outside the gene matches: 5. The V gene's germline CDR1 is MGHDK and CDR2 SYGVNS. The CDR3 spans 16 residues. In DNA, the CDR3 is TGTGCCAGCAGTGATTGGGGACAGGGGGCCTATTCACCCCTCCACTTT. Its translation: CASSDWGQGAYSPLHF.

This clone was seen a few times. The CDR3 loop is CASTGEGSTDTQYF. The CDR3 coding sequence is TGTGCCAGCACGGGAGAGGGCAGCACAGATACGCAGTATTTT. This sequence joins TRBV7-9 and TRBJ2-3; D possibly corresponds to TRBD2 (6 bases). The V gene's germline CDR1 is SEHNR and CDR2 FQNEAQ (reference sequence). The CDR3 has 14 residues. V lost 7 bases to trimming and J lost 0 bases, with 11 bases between them.

The chain employs TRBV2 and TRBJ2-1; TRBD1 matches 12 bases. Trimming at V came to 6 bases and at J to 10 bases, leaving 7 bases not matched to a gene. CDR3 length: 14 residues. Germline V CDR1 and CDR2: SNHLY, FYNNEI. The CDR3 DNA reads as TGTGCCAGCAGGCAGGGACAGGGGGCTCAGGAGCAGTTCTTC. The encoded protein is CASRQGQGAQEQFF.

V usage is TRBV7-2 and J usage is TRBJ2-2, with a tentative D call TRBD2 (5 bases). The CDR3 is 16 amino acids. The V and J ends lost 2 bases and 6 bases respectively, with 16 bases between them. The germline CDR1 and CDR2 sequences are SGHTA and FQGNSA. The CDR3 loop reads CASSLRGSVHAGELFF. The CDR3 coding sequence is TGTGCCAGCAGCTTACGTGGTAGCGTCCACGCCGGGGAGCTGTTTTTT.

V gene TRBV6-5 combines with J gene TRBJ1-4; D is perhaps TRBD1 (5 bases). Between the trimmed V and J ends, which lost 4 bases and 7 bases, there was a span of 13 bases. The CDR3 totals 14 residues. Per germline, CDR1 MNHEY and CDR2 SVGAGI. The CDR3 reads CASSSEGWGEKLFF. For the CDR3, the DNA is TGTGCCAGCAGTTCGGAGGGGTGGGGTGAAAAACTGTTTTTT.

This chain uses TRBV2 with TRBJ2-2, with TRBD1 identical over 8 bases. CDR1 SNHLY and CDR2 FYNNEI come from the germline V gene. This CDR3 region has 15 residues. Trimming at V came to 3 bases and at J to 5 bases, leaving 5 bases not matched to a gene. The chain's CDR3 is CASSEDRVETGELFF. The CDR3 region has the DNA TGTGCCAGCAGTGAGGACAGGGTCGAAACCGGGGAGCTGTTTTTT.

This chain uses TRBV29-1 with TRBJ2-3, with 7 positions matching TRBD1. Germline CDR1 reads SQVTM; CDR2 reads ANQGSEA. This CDR3 contains 13 residues. J lost 4 bases, V lost 1 base, and 2 bases had no gene match. This CDR3 is CSVEGQGADTQYF. As DNA, the CDR3 is TGCAGCGTTGAAGGTCAGGGGGCAGATACGCAGTATTTT.

The chain joins TRBV11-3 to TRBJ2-2; 7 nucleotides match TRBD1. V lost 4 bases to trimming and J lost 7 bases; unmatched junction nucleotides: 9. The CDR3 totals 15 residues. The germline V gene has CDR1 SGHNT and CDR2 YENEEA. This chain's CDR3 is CASSSNRGGSGELFF. DNA of the CDR3: TGTGCCAGCAGCTCTAACAGGGGTGGGAGCGGGGAGCTGTTTTTT.

This rearrangement joins TRBV12-5 to TRBJ1-2; D gene unclear. The length of the CDR3 is 13 residues. V gave up 3 bases and J gave up 4 bases, with 9 bases separating them. CDR1 LGHNT and CDR2 FRNRAP come from the germline V gene. Here the CDR3 DNA reads TGTGCTAGTGGTTTACACCCATCCTATGGCTACACCTTC. Its translation is CASGLHPSYGYTF.

The chain carries TRBV7-2 and TRBJ1-2, with D tentatively TRBD1 (6 bases). Trimming cost V 7 bases and J 4 bases, with 10 bases left between them. This CDR3 is built from 12 residues. Per germline, CDR1 SGHTA and CDR2 FQGNSA. This CDR3 reads CASTDRSYGYTF. The CDR3 DNA follows: TGTGCCAGCACCGACAGGAGCTATGGCTACACCTTC.

To note about this clone: Other DNA sequences of this sample code for an identical CDR3. The chain's CDR3 is CASSLGLGNTIYF. The CDR3 bases are TGCGCCAGCAGCTTGGGACTCGGAAACACCATATATTTT. The V gene is TRBV5-1, the J gene TRBJ1-3; D not resolved. The CDR3 has 13 residues. V lost 0 bases, J lost 4 bases, and 5 bases lay in between. Germline assignment: CDR1 SGHRS and CDR2 YFSETQ.